This record concerns one TCR beta chain sequence. Authors' analysis steps: Amplification with reference gene primers provided the estimates of nucleated cell counts. Assay: immunoSEQ multiplex PCR; the TCRdb copy retains only in-frame clones and omits some. The V and J calls and the clone size are those of that table, but D and trimming were determined from the DNA. Of approximately 210,000 clones detected, 92% appear once; the ten largest clones hold roughly 1.2%. The germline V and J ends were trimmed by 4 bases and 12 bases, with 19 bases remaining between them. The CDR3 length is 12 residues. Germline values: CDR1 DFQATT, CDR2 SNEGSKA (reference sequence). The data are from a study of blood T cell repertoires in COVID-19. Study-wide background: Acute-phase and convalescent COVID-19 samples originated in the United States, Italy and Spain.

Sample: peripheral blood. The source is a man aged 25-45 years with acute or convalescent COVID-19. This sequence joins TRBV20-1 and TRBJ2-7; no clear D gene. For the CDR3, the DNA is TGCAGTGCTAATGAAGGTAGCCCCTTTTCGTACTTC. Translation: CSANEGSPFSYF.